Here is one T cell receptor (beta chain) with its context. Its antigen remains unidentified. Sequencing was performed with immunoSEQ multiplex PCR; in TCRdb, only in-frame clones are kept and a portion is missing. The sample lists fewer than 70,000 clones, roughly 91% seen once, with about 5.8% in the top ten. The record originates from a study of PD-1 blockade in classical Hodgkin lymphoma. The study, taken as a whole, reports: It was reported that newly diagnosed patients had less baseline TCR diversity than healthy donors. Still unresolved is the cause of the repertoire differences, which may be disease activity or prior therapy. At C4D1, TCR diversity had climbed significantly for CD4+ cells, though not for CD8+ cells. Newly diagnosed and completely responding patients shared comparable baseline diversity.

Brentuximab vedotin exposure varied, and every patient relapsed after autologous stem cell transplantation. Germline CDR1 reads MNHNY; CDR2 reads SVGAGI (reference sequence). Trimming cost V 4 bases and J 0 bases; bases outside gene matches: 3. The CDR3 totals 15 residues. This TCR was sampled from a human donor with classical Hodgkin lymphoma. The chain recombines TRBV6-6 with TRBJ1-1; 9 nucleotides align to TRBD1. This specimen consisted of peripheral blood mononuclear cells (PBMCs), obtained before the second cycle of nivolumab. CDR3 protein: CASSWTGVLNTEAFF. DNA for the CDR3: TGTGCCAGCAGTTGGACAGGGGTTTTGAACACTGAAGCTTTCTTT.